These 30 T cell receptor beta chains share one sample of origin, sequenced in a study of vaccination and CD4 T cells after COVID-19. Treatment here: approximately nine-day PBMC culture with coronavirus spike peptide pools or control peptides (ViraFEST assay). Once obtained from cultured CD4+ T cells, the DNA was sequenced using the Oncomine TCR Beta short-read assay. In TCRdb, the PCR reads were re-called with MiXCR into one record per CDR3 protein. The data contain about 20,000 distinct CDR3 sequences, roughly two fifths of them singletons. These receptors have no known antigen. This material consisted of CD4+ T cells from blood, cultured in vitro, taken before SARS-CoV-2 vaccination. All receptors come from a human donor who received a COVID-19 vaccine.

The chain has TRBV5-1 and TRBJ2-3; 7 bases line up with TRBD2. The CDR3 length is 13 residues. V dropped 0 bases and J dropped 7; count of bases not matched to a gene: 2. Germline V gives CDR1 SGHRS, CDR2 YFSETQ. The CDR3, as DNA: TGCGCCAGCAGCTTGGGACTAGCAAATACGCAGTATTTT. It translates to CASSLGLANTQYF.

The gene calls are TRBV19 and TRBJ2-7; 7 bases align to TRBD1. V dropped 3 bases and J dropped 2; count of bases not matched to a gene: 10. This CDR3 has 16 residues. Germline V lookup: CDR1 LNHDA, CDR2 SQIVND (reference sequence). CDR3 nucleotides: TGTGCCAGTAGTATGCCACAGGGGCGGGTCCCCTACGAGCAGTACTTC. Protein sequence: CASSMPQGRVPYEQYF.

V usage is TRBV19 and J usage is TRBJ2-1; D remains ambiguous. The germline V and J ends were trimmed by 1 base and 7 bases, with 11 bases remaining between them. This CDR3 is 14 amino acids long. Germline CDR1 is LNHDA and CDR2 is SQIVND (reference sequence). The CDR3 nucleotides read TGTGCCAGTAGTATAGGGGGTGGGATGAATGAGCAGTTCTTC. Its translation is CASSIGGGMNEQFF.

V is TRBV6-4 and J is TRBJ2-2; D ambiguous. Germline V gene data show CDR1 as MRHNA and CDR2 as SNTAGT. V was cut by 3 bases and J by 2 bases, with 4 bases left in between. The CDR3 has 13 amino acids. DNA for the CDR3: TGTGCCAGCAGTGATCTTAACACCGGGGAGCTGTTTTTT. This sequence encodes CASSDLNTGELFF.

The chain has TRBV20-1 and TRBJ1-4, with 10 nucleotides matching TRBD1. Germline loops: CDR1 DFQATT, CDR2 SNEGSKA (reference sequence). The V and J ends lost 6 bases and 1 base, in that order; junction bases with no gene match: 8. The CDR3 is 16 residues long. The CDR3, as DNA: TGCAGTGCCACAAAAGGGACAGGGGAAACTAATGAAAAACTGTTTTTT. Protein sequence: CSATKGTGETNEKLFF.

This clonotype occurred a few times. The rearrangement uses TRBV2 and TRBJ1-6, with a tentative D call TRBD1 (5 bases). Germline CDR1 and CDR2: SNHLY and FYNNEI. V lost 3 bases and J 6 bases, leaving 9 bases between the germline ends. CDR3 size: 14 residues. The CDR3 here is CASSDRDANSPLHF. The CDR3 region has the DNA TGTGCCAGCAGTGACAGGGACGCTAATTCACCCCTCCACTTT.

In DNA, the CDR3 is TGTGCCAGCAGTTTCAAGGGACAGGCGCAAAATGGCTACACCTTC. Protein product: CASSFKGQAQNGYTF. The chain is built from TRBV12-3 or TRBV12-4 and TRBJ1-2, with 8 bases fitting TRBD1. The V gene end was trimmed by 3 bases and the J gene end by 6 bases; junction bases not matched to a gene: 9. This CDR3 is built from 15 residues.

The chain employs TRBV30 and TRBJ1-4; the D is unclear. V lost 3 bases and J lost 3, with 11 bases in between. The CDR3 runs to 14 residues. From germline, CDR1 is GTSNPN and CDR2 SVGIG (reference sequence). The CDR3 loop is CAWSPGAANEKLFF. CDR3 nucleotide sequence: TGTGCCTGGAGCCCAGGAGCGGCTAATGAAAAACTGTTTTTT.

The V gene is TRBV7-2, the J gene TRBJ2-1, with 11 nucleotides matching TRBD2. V shed 1 base, J shed 12 bases, and the junction held 11 bases outside the gene matches. Germline V gene lookup returns CDR1 SGHTA and CDR2 FQGNSA. This CDR3 spans 16 amino acids. CDR3 loop: CASSLDPLAGANGQFF. In nucleotides, the CDR3 is TGTGCCAGCAGCTTAGATCCACTAGCGGGGGCCAACGGGCAGTTCTTC.

The chain recombines TRBV25-1 with TRBJ1-2; D unclear. Germline V gives CDR1 MGHDK, CDR2 SYGVNS. The V end was cut by 3 bases, the J end by 0 bases, with 8 bases between. The CDR3 extends over 14 amino acids. The CDR3 region is CASSDQLTNYGYTF. The CDR3 DNA is TGTGCCAGCAGTGACCAGCTTACTAACTATGGCTACACCTTC.

This clonotype was observed a few times. The chain recombines TRBV7-8 with TRBJ1-4; D is perhaps TRBD1 (5 bases). Trimming removed 5 bases at V and 1 base at J, with 14 bases between. CDR1 and CDR2 (germline): SGHVS, FQNEAQ. This CDR3 comprises 16 residues. This CDR3 is CASSHFLGVTNEKLFF. CDR3 sequence (DNA): TGTGCCAGCAGCCATTTTCTAGGGGTAACTAATGAAAAACTGTTTTTT.

The CDR3 bases are TGTGCCTGGAGTGATGAAGTGCACACCGGGGAGCTGTTTTTT. Its protein is CAWSDEVHTGELFF. The chain combines TRBV30 with TRBJ2-2; no reliable D call. Per germline, CDR1 GTSNPN and CDR2 SVGIG (reference sequence). The CDR3 has 14 residues. V lost 1 base to trimming and J lost 3 bases, with 9 bases between them.

This clonotype was seen a single time. The chain carries TRBV11-3 and TRBJ2-7; D not certain. The CDR3 is made up of 11 amino acids. Per the germline V gene, CDR1 is SGHNT and CDR2 is YENEEA. Deletions cut 2 bases from V and 7 bases from J, with 6 bases between. The CDR3 region has the DNA TGTGCCAGCAGCTTACGGCGGGAGCAGTACTTC. This gives the protein CASSLRREQYF.

This clonotype has more than one count but fewer than ten. The chain is built from TRBV12-3 or TRBV12-4 and TRBJ1-2; 7 bases agree with TRBD1. The CDR3 runs 13 residues. Trimming at V came to 6 bases and at J to 6 bases, leaving 7 bases not matched to a gene. CDR3 protein: CASRSTGSNGYTF. CDR3 DNA sequence: TGTGCCAGCAGGTCGACAGGGTCAAATGGCTACACCTTC.

The gene calls are TRBV5-1 and TRBJ1-5, with D maybe TRBD1 (5 bases). The CDR3 extends over 15 amino acids. Looked up from germline, CDR1 is SGHRS and CDR2 is YFSETQ. Trimming removed 0 bases from V and 0 bases from J, with 7 bases in between. The CDR3 here is CASSLEGNSNQPQHF. CDR3 nucleotide sequence: TGCGCCAGCAGCTTGGAGGGGAATAGCAATCAGCCCCAGCATTTT.

The V and J genes are TRBV7-9 and TRBJ2-2; TRBD1 matches at 10 bases. CDR1 SEHNR and CDR2 FQNEAQ come from the germline V gene (reference sequence). The CDR3 is made up of 16 amino acids. V shed 5 bases and J 6 bases; nucleotides not matched to a gene: 9. Here the CDR3 reads CASSPPSTGGPGELFF. The DNA of the CDR3 is TGTGCCAGCAGCCCACCATCGACAGGGGGCCCCGGGGAGCTGTTTTTT.

The chain links TRBV5-4 to TRBJ1-2, with TRBD1 matching over 8 bases. Germline CDR1 and CDR2: SGHNT and YYREEE (reference sequence). This CDR3 region has 14 residues. The V segment lost 4 bases and the J segment 8 bases; nucleotides outside the gene matches: 10. The CDR3 reads CASSPGQAQGGYTF. The CDR3 DNA reads TGTGCCAGCAGCCCGGGACAGGCACAAGGGGGCTACACCTTC.

The chain links TRBV23-1 to TRBJ2-5, with D unclear. TRBV23-1 is classed as an ORF, of uncertain function. V was pared by 2 bases and J by 1 base, with 8 bases between. The CDR3 runs 14 residues. CDR3 bases: TGCGCCAGCAGTCAAGGTGCCGGCCAAGAGACCCAGTACTTC. Translating it yields CASSQGAGQETQYF.

This chain joins TRBV6-1 and TRBJ2-5, with D perhaps TRBD1 or TRBD2 (6 bases each). Germline CDR1 and CDR2: MNHNS and SASEGT. CDR3 length: 15 residues. V was trimmed by 8 bases and J by 1 base, leaving 17 bases between them. CDR3 nucleotides: TGTGCCAGCCGGAGGAGGGGGGCCATCCAAGAGACCCAGTACTTC. As protein: CASRRRGAIQETQYF.

This chain uses TRBV19 with TRBJ2-1; TRBD2 matches 8 bases. The CDR3 length is 13 residues. V gave up 6 bases and J gave up 8 bases; unmatched junction bases: 6. Looked up from germline, CDR1 is LNHDA and CDR2 is SQIVND (reference sequence). CDR3 nucleotide sequence: TGTGCCAGTAGGGGTAGCGGGGTGGATGAGCAGTTCTTC. It encodes CASRGSGVDEQFF.

This clonotype was counted a few times. The chain has TRBV30 and TRBJ2-5; 8 nucleotides agree with TRBD2. The V gene's germline CDR1 is GTSNPN and CDR2 SVGIG (reference sequence). The J segment lost 5 bases and the V segment lost 2 bases, leaving 7 bases of the junction unmatched. CDR3 size: 14 residues. DNA of the CDR3: TGTGCCTGGAGTACCGGGGGGGCCAGCGAGACCCAGTACTTC. It codes for CAWSTGGASETQYF.

DNA for the CDR3: TGTGCCAGCAGCTTAGGAGGGGGCCTGCGCTATGGCTACACCTTC. Its translation: CASSLGGGLRYGYTF. This sequence joins TRBV7-9 and TRBJ1-2; 7 nucleotides align to TRBD1. The germline V gene encodes CDR1 SEHNR and CDR2 FQNEAQ (reference sequence). CDR3 length equals 15 residues. After removal of 1 base from V and 4 bases from J, the junction contained 6 bases not matched to a gene. The variable domain in full, completed from reference TRBV7-9 and TRBJ1-2, reads DTGVSQNPRHKITKRGQNVTFRCDPISEHNRLYWYRQTLGQGPEFLTYFQNEAQLEKSRLLSDRFSAERPKGSFSTLEIQRTEQGDSAMYLCASSLGGGLRYGYTFGSGTRLTVV.

This clonotype was seen a handful of times. The chain links TRBV20-1 to TRBJ2-7; D is possibly TRBD2 (6 bases). Germline CDR1 and CDR2: DFQATT and SNEGSKA (reference sequence). This CDR3 spans 15 amino acids. Trimming stripped 1 base from V and 2 bases from J, with 15 bases between. The CDR3 here is CSARGGGVPPYEQYF. CDR3 bases: TGCAGTGCTAGAGGAGGCGGGGTCCCCCCCTACGAGCAGTACTTC.

The rearrangement joins TRBV19 to TRBJ2-3, with TRBD2 identical over 7 bases. The CDR3 covers 15 residues. Per germline, CDR1 LNHDA and CDR2 SQIVND (reference sequence). J gave up 0 bases and V 1 base, and 1 base lay outside the gene matches. The CDR3 region is CASSIASGSTDTQYF. As DNA, the CDR3 is TGTGCCAGTAGTATAGCTAGCGGTAGCACAGATACGCAGTATTTT.

The chain joins TRBV7-6 to TRBJ2-3; D could derive from TRBD1 or TRBD2 (5 bases each). Trimming pared 3 bases from V and 1 base from J, leaving 5 bases between. This CDR3 has 13 amino acids. Germline assignment: CDR1 SGHVS and CDR2 FNYEAQ. Here the CDR3 reads CASSLGGTDTQYF. The CDR3 coding sequence is TGTGCCAGCAGCTTGGGGGGCACAGATACGCAGTATTTT.

The chain uses TRBV6-4 and TRBJ1-2; 8 bases match TRBD1. With 4 bases clipped from V and 6 bases from J, the junction kept 4 bases outside the gene matches. This CDR3 comprises 13 residues. Germline CDR1 and CDR2: MRHNA and SNTAGT. The CDR3 coding sequence is TGTGCCAGCAGTGTCGAGACAGGGGATGGCTACACCTTC. It is translated as CASSVETGDGYTF.

The chain links TRBV6-5 to TRBJ2-1; 10 positions agree with TRBD2. The CDR3 is 16 residues long. The V gene's germline CDR1 is MNHEY and CDR2 SVGAGI. J gave up 1 base and V 2 bases, and 2 bases lay outside the gene matches. CDR3 residues: CASSYGSGGSYNEQFF. The CDR3, as DNA: TGTGCCAGCAGTTACGGTAGCGGGGGGTCCTACAATGAGCAGTTCTTC.

This rearrangement joins TRBV6-2 or TRBV6-3 to TRBJ2-2, with 8 bases identical to TRBD1. Germline CDR1 and CDR2: MNHEY and SVGEGT. The CDR3 spans 15 residues. V lost 6 bases and J lost 5; bases outside the gene matches: 8. The CDR3 DNA sequence: TGTGCCAGCAGCACCCGCAGGGGGCATACCGGGGAGCTGTTTTTT. Its protein product is CASSTRRGHTGELFF.

This chain links TRBV7-6 with TRBJ2-5; D is perhaps TRBD1 (7 bases). The germline V gene has CDR1 SGHVS and CDR2 FNYEAQ. Trimming left V 5 bases short and J 9 bases short, with 16 bases between. This CDR3 has 13 amino acids. CDR3: CASSLKTGTSQYF. The CDR3, as DNA: TGTGCCAGCAGCCTCAAGACAGGGACTTCCCAGTACTTC.

This clonotype has a handful of counts. The chain carries TRBV10-3 and TRBJ2-5; TRBD1 matches at 10 bases. The CDR3 extends over 14 amino acids. The J segment lost 6 bases and the V segment lost 2 bases, leaving 3 bases of the junction unmatched. The germline gives CDR1 ENHRY, CDR2 SYGVKD. CDR3 sequence (DNA): TGTGCCATCAGTGAGGGGGACAGGGGACAGACCCAGTACTTC. Translating it yields CAISEGDRGQTQYF.